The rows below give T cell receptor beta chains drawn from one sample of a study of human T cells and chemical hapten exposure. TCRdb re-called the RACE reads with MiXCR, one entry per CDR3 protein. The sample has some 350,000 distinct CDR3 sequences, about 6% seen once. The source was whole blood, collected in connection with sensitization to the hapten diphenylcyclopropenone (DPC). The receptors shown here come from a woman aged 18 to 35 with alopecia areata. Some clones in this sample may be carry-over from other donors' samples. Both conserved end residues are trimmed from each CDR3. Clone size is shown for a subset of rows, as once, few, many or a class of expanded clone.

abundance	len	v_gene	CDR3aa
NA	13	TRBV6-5	ASSPYGQGDSPLH
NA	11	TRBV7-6	ASSSRPSSEQF
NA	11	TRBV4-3	ASSQDGGSEAF
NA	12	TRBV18	ASSPIGSNQPQH
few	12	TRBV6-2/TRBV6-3	ASSSGQWSTEAF
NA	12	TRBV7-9	ASSLAPGTGELF
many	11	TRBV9	ASSEAENTEAF
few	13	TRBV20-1	SASSIAGVTDTQY
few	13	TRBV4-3	ASSQDRGATGELF
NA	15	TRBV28	ASSTGTGSSGANVLT
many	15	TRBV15	ATSTPAKTLISYGYT
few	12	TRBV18	ASSPQRGNTEAF
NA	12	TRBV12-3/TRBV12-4	ASSTGQGLSPLH
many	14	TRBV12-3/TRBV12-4	ASSLGQLRTNEKLF
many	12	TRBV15	ATSPGLAQETQY
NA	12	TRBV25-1	ASSDPRGDHEQY
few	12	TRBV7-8	ASSRQERTDTQY
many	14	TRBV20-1	SARDGTSGGIDTQY
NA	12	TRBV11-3	ASSLTDSYNEQF
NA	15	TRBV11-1	ASSLVLAGGDSNEQF
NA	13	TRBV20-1	SATRPQRGDAEAF
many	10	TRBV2	ASSAQNQPQH
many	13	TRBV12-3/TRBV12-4	ASSSRTASSYEQY
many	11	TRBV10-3	AISEMMIYGYT
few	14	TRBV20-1	SARDSTGGRIYGYT
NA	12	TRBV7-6	ASSFRWGVETQY
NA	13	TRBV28	ASRPPGGSGYGYT
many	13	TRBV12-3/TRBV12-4	ASSPQGGAFIGYT
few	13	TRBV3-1	ASSQGTRGNTEAF
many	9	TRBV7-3	ASSLNEGRH
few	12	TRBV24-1	ATSDATGSYEQY
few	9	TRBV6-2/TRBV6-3	ASSDSTTQY
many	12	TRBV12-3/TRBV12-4	ASSFGMANEKLF
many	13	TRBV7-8	ASSSGRQSTDTQY
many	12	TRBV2	ASSRTSVSYEQY
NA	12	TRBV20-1	SADAGGPNTEAF
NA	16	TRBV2	ASSDFRLGESVKNIQY
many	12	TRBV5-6	ASSWTGPSYGYT
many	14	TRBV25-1	ASSPGKVGSAYEQY
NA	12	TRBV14	ASSPAGAPGTQY
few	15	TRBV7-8	ASSHLIPGWSTDTQY
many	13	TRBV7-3	ASSCIETNGNTIY
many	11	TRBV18	ASSPQGDSPLH
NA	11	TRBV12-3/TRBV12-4	ASSLPGLQPQH
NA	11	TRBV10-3	AISESPTYEQY
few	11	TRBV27	ASSKGLTYEQY
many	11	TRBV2	ASTNQQGQPQH
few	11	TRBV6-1	ASTVDPYWPQH
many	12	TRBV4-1	ASSQAAGAQPQH
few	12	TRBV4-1	ASSQEVQSYEQY
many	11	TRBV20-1	SAPPGYNSPLH
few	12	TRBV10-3	AISGKGADYEQY
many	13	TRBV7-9	ASTQTGGPASGYT
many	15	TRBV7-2	ASSLAGTGILDEKLF
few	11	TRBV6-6	ASSPLTNEKLF
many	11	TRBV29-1	SAKTGADYGYT
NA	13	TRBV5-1	ASSWTAGAQETQY